Listed here are 10 T cell receptor beta chains from one sample, sequenced in a study of blood T cell repertoires in COVID-19. The table came from immunoSEQ multiplex PCR; TCRdb's copy has only in-frame clones and leaves some out. The profile shows approximately 120,000 clones, 80% to 95% of them singletons. Source material: peripheral blood. The source of these receptors is a middle-aged man with COVID-19, enrolled during active disease.

The V and J genes are TRBV28 and TRBJ1-1; tentative D call: TRBD1 (5 bases). The length of the CDR3 is 14 residues. With 5 bases removed from V and 4 bases from J, the gap between germline ends came to 14 bases. The V gene's germline CDR1 is MDHEN and CDR2 SYDVKM. The DNA of the CDR3 is TGTGCCAGCAGTCCTCCAGGGTACGTCACTGAAGCTTTCTTT. Protein: CASSPPGYVTEAFF.

The genes are TRBV10-3 and TRBJ1-2; the D gene is possibly TRBD1 (6 bases). Between the trimmed V and J ends, which lost 4 bases and 2 bases, there was a span of 17 bases. CDR3 size: 16 residues. Germline CDR1 reads ENHRY; CDR2 reads SYGVKD. In DNA, the CDR3 is TGTGCCATCAGTGCCTTTGGGGGCAGTGGAAACTATGGCTACACCTTC. Translating gives CAISAFGGSGNYGYTF.

J is TRBJ2-1 and V is TRBV23-1, with D perhaps TRBD2 (6 bases). TRBV23-1 is classed as an ORF, of uncertain function. V was cut by 3 bases and J by 12 bases, with 15 bases left in between. This CDR3 region has 13 residues. CDR3 coding DNA: TGCGCCAGCAGTCAGGCGGGACTTTCGGCGCAGTTCTTC. Its protein is CASSQAGLSAQFF.

V is TRBV6-1 and J is TRBJ1-2; D gene uncertain. Trimming took off 3 bases at V and 2 bases at J, with 10 bases between the two ends. This CDR3 is 14 amino acids long. Per the germline V gene, CDR1 is MNHNS and CDR2 is SASEGT. The CDR3 loop reads CASSEAQLNYGYTF. The CDR3 nucleotides read TGTGCCAGCAGTGAGGCACAGCTAAACTATGGCTACACCTTC.

This sequence joins TRBV7-2 and TRBJ1-5; unclear D gene. Germline CDR1 reads SGHTA; CDR2 reads FQGNSA. This CDR3 is built from 12 residues. Trimming removed 5 bases from V and 4 bases from J, with 6 bases in between. CDR3 protein: CASSQQNQPQHF. For the CDR3, the DNA is TGTGCCAGCAGCCAACAGAATCAGCCCCAGCATTTT.

The J gene is TRBJ2-1, the V gene TRBV7-9; tentatively, D is TRBD2 (5 bases). This CDR3 contains 12 residues. Germline CDR1 SEHNR, CDR2 FQNEAQ (reference sequence). V was cut by 5 bases and J by 4 bases, with 6 bases left in between. Here the CDR3 reads CASSPGYNEQFF. The CDR3 DNA reads TGTGCCAGCAGCCCGGGATACAATGAGCAGTTCTTC.

This clone was picked up a small number of times. The chain combines TRBV5-4 with TRBJ2-7; maybe TRBD1 (5 bases). Trimming stripped 4 bases from V and 5 bases from J, with 10 bases between. This CDR3 has 12 amino acids. Germline V gene sequence: CDR1 SGHNT, CDR2 YYREEE (reference sequence). The CDR3 DNA reads as TGTGCCAGCAGCCCGCAGGGTAACGAGCAGTACTTC. It translates to CASSPQGNEQYF. Complete variable domain (other parts from reference TRBV5-4 and TRBJ2-7): ETGVTQSPTHLIKTRGQQVTLRCSSQSGHNTVSWYQQALGQGPQFIFQYYREEENGRGNFPPRFSGLQFPNYSSELNVNALELDDSALYLCASSPQGNEQYFGPGTRLTVT.

This clone was detected only once. The rearrangement uses TRBV7-3 and TRBJ2-1; no clear D. V was trimmed by 2 bases and J by 4 bases, leaving 6 bases between them. Germline V CDR1 and CDR2: SGHTA, FQGTGA. This CDR3 is 13 amino acids long. In nucleotides, the CDR3 is TGTGCCAGCAGCTTAGCCCAGTACAATGAGCAGTTCTTC. It encodes CASSLAQYNEQFF.

This chain joins TRBV19 and TRBJ2-5; 8 bases line up with TRBD1. The germline V gene encodes CDR1 LNHDA and CDR2 SQIVND (reference sequence). V dropped 6 bases and J dropped 4; count of bases not matched to a gene: 1. This CDR3 comprises 12 residues. The CDR3 region has the DNA TGTGCCAGTAGACAGGGGGGAGAGACCCAGTACTTC. Amino acids: CASRQGGETQYF.

The chain has TRBV19 and TRBJ2-5, with 7 bases matching TRBD1. The CDR3 length is 14 residues. Per germline, CDR1 LNHDA and CDR2 SQIVND (reference sequence). V shed 4 bases and J 0 bases; nucleotides not matched to a gene: 2. The CDR3 DNA reads as TGTGCCAGTAGTAGGGGACAGAACCAAGAGACCCAGTACTTC. Its protein is CASSRGQNQETQYF.